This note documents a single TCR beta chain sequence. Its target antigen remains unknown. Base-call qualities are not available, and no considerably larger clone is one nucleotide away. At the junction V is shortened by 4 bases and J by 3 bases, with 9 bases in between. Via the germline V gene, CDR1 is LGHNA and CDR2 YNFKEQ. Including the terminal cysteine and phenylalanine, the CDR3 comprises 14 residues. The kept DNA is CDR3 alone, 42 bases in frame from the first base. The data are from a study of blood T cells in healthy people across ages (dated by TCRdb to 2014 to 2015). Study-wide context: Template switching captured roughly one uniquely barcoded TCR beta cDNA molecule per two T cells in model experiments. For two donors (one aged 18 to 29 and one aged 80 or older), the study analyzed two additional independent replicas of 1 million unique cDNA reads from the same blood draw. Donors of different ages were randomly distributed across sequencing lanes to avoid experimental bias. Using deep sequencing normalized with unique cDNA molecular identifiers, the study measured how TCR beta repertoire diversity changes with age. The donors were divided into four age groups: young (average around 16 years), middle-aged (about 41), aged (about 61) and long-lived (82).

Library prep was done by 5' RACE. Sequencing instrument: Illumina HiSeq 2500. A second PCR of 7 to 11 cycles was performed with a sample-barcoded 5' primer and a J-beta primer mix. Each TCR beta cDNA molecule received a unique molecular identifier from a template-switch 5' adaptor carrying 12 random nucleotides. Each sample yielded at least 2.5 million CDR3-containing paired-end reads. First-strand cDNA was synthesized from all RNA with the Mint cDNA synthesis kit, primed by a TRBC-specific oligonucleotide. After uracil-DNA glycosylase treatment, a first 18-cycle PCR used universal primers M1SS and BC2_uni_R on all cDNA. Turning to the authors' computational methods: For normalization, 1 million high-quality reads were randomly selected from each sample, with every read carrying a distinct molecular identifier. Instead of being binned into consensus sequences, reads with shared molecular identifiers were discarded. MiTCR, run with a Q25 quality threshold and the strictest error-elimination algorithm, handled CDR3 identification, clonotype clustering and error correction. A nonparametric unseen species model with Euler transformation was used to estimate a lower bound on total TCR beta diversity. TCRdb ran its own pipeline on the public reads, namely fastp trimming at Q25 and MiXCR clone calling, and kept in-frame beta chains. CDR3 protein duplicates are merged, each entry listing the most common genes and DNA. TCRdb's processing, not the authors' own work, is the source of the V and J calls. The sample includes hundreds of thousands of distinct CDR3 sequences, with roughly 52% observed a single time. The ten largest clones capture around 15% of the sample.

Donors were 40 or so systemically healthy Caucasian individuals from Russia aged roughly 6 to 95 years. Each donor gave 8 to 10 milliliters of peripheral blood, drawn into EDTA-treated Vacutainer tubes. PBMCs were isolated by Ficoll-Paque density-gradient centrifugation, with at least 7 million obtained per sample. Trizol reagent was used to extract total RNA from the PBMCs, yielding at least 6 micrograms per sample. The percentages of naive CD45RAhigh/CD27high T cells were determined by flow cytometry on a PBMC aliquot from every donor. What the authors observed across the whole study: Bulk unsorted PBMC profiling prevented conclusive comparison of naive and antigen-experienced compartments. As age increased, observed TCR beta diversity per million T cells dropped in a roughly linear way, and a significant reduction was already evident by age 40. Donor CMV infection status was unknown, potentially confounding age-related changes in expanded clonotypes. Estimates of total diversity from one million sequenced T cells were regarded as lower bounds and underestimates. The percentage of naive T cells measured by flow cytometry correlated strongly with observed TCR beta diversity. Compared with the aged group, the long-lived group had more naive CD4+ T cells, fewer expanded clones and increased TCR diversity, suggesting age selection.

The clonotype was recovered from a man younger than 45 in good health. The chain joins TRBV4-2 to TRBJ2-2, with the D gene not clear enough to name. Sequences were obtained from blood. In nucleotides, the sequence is TGTGCCAGCAGCCGCCTCGCAGACACCGGGGAGCTGTTTTTT. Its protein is CASSRLADTGELFF.